One and the same sample provided the 25 T cell receptor beta chains below, sequenced in a study of blood T cells in healthy people across ages. Through a sample-barcoded 5' primer and a J-beta primer mix, a second PCR was run for 7 to 11 cycles. TCRdb independently ran MiXCR on the 5' RACE reads; one entry per CDR3 protein. Of about 1.8 million distinct CDR3 sequences listed, roughly 50% are singletons. Sequenced material: blood. The receptors originated from a woman in her thirties or forties in good health.

This clonotype turned up a few times. V is TRBV3-1 and J is TRBJ2-7; D possibly corresponds to TRBD1 (6 bases). The J call may be in error: the DNA end matches TRBJ2-5 better. The CDR3 sequence is 15 residues long. Germline CDR1 and CDR2: LGHDT and YNNKEL (reference sequence). Written as DNA, the CDR3 is TGTGCCAGCAGCCAACCGGGACACAATGGAGAGACCCAGTACTTC. It codes for CASSQPGHNGETQYF.

This sequence joins TRBV10-3 and TRBJ2-3; maybe TRBD1 (5 bases). The CDR3 runs 14 residues. Per the germline V gene, CDR1 is ENHRY and CDR2 is SYGVKD. With 2 bases removed from V and 7 bases from J, the gap between germline ends came to 13 bases. CDR3: CAISEDSMSNTQYF. The CDR3 DNA sequence: TGTGCCATCAGTGAGGACAGTATGTCTAATACGCAGTATTTT.

The rearrangement uses TRBV7-6 and TRBJ2-5; TRBD2 matches 7 bases. The J call may not be correct, given that the DNA end is closer to TRBJ2-7. This CDR3 contains 15 residues. In germline, CDR1 is SGHVS, CDR2 FNYEAQ. The CDR3 is CASSPGGGLTHEQYF. In DNA form, the CDR3 reads TGTGCCAGCAGCCCTGGGGGGGGACTCACCCACGAGCAGTACTTC.

This clonotype was found a few times. The chain has TRBV20-1 and TRBJ1-2; D may be TRBD1 (6 bases). Germline loops: CDR1 DFQATT, CDR2 SNEGSKA (reference sequence). V lost 6 bases and J lost 1, with 21 bases in between. CDR3 length: 16 amino acids. CDR3: CSAPLRRTAYNYGYTF. The CDR3 DNA reads TGCAGTGCCCCTTTACGGCGGACAGCCTATAACTATGGCTACACCTTC.

The rearrangement links TRBV6-5 to TRBJ1-6; 7 bases line up with TRBD1. CDR3 length: 14 amino acids. Germline V gene sequence: CDR1 MNHEY, CDR2 SVGAGI. Germline trimming cut 6 bases from V and 7 bases from J; bases unmatched to any gene: 6. As DNA, the CDR3 is TGTGCCAGCAGAAACGACAGGGCGAATTCACCCCTCCACTTT. It is translated as CASRNDRANSPLHF.

The rearrangement uses TRBV20-1 and TRBJ2-7; 10 nucleotides align to TRBD1. The junction had 8 bases not matched to a gene; V was cut back by 2 bases and J by 7 bases. Germline CDR1 DFQATT, CDR2 SNEGSKA (reference sequence). This CDR3 comprises 14 residues. CDR3: CSARPGQGRNEQYF. The CDR3 DNA reads as TGCAGTGCTAGACCGGGACAGGGGAGGAATGAGCAGTACTTC.

This chain joins TRBV24-1 and TRBJ2-3; D is unresolved. The CDR3 consists of 16 residues. Germline V gene sequence: CDR1 KGHDR, CDR2 SFDVKD. Trimming stripped 4 bases from V and 2 bases from J, with 15 bases between. The CDR3 sequence: CATSDPGSVNTDTQYF. The CDR3, as DNA: TGTGCCACCAGTGACCCCGGGTCGGTGAACACAGATACGCAGTATTTT.

The genes are TRBV12-3 or TRBV12-4 and TRBJ1-4; 8 nucleotides agree with TRBD1. V was pared by 1 base and J by 8 bases, with 6 bases of the junction left unmatched. This CDR3 contains 15 residues. The CDR3 loop is CASSLGTGMGEKLFF. The CDR3 DNA sequence: TGTGCCAGCAGTTTAGGGACAGGGATGGGAGAAAAACTGTTTTTT.

The V call is TRBV20-1, the J call TRBJ2-7; D possibly corresponds to TRBD1 (6 bases). V dropped 5 bases and J dropped 2 bases, with 13 bases sitting between them. Germline-derived CDR1 and CDR2 are DFQATT and SNEGSKA (reference sequence). The CDR3 totals 13 residues. CDR3 nucleotide sequence: TGCAGTGCTGGAACAGGGAACACCTACGAGCAGTACTTC. Encoded protein: CSAGTGNTYEQYF.

The chain has TRBV7-3 and TRBJ2-1, with 8 nucleotides matching TRBD2. V lost 5 bases, J lost 4 bases, and 16 bases stayed unmatched. Germline V gene sequence: CDR1 SGHTA, CDR2 FQGTGA. There are 18 residues in the CDR3. This chain's CDR3 is CASSPIPGSGGSYNEQFF. In DNA form, the CDR3 reads TGTGCCAGCAGCCCCATCCCCGGCTCGGGGGGGTCATACAATGAGCAGTTCTTC.

The J gene is TRBJ2-3, the V gene TRBV2, with a weak D call TRBD1 (6 bases). V was shortened by 8 bases and J by 2 bases, with 14 bases between the two germline ends. The germline V gene encodes CDR1 SNHLY and CDR2 FYNNEI. This CDR3 has 14 residues. DNA for the CDR3: TGTGCCAGCCGAAGAGACAGGTACACAGATACGCAGTATTTT. Its translation is CASRRDRYTDTQYF.

The chain links TRBV7-9 to TRBJ2-3; a weak D match, TRBD1 (6 bases). This CDR3 is built from 14 residues. Trimming removed 5 bases from V and 1 base from J, with 10 bases in between. The V gene's germline CDR1 is SEHNR and CDR2 FQNEAQ (reference sequence). In DNA, the CDR3 is TGTGCCAGCAGCGCTCAGGGGTGCACAGATACGCAGTATTTT. This encodes CASSAQGCTDTQYF. The variable domain in full, completed from reference TRBV7-9 and TRBJ2-3, reads DTGVSQNPRHKITKRGQNVTFRCDPISEHNRLYWYRQTLGQGPEFLTYFQNEAQLEKSRLLSDRFSAERPKGSFSTLEIQRTEQGDSAMYLCASSAQGCTDTQYFGPGTRLTVL.

This clonotype was found a few times. This chain connects TRBV10-3 to TRBJ2-5, with no clear D. Trimming removed 5 bases from V and 1 base from J, with 11 bases in between. CDR1 and CDR2 from the germline V gene are ENHRY and SYGVKD. The CDR3 has 14 amino acids. The CDR3 DNA reads as TGTGCCATCAGTCTCGGAACCCTCCAAGAGACCCAGTACTTC. Translation: CAISLGTLQETQYF.

The rearrangement links TRBV5-1 to TRBJ1-2; D might be TRBD1 (5 bases). The CDR3 loop spans 13 amino acids. V was trimmed by 2 bases and J by 5 bases, leaving 10 bases between them. Germline values: CDR1 SGHRS, CDR2 YFSETQ. The CDR3 region has the DNA TGCGCCAGCAGCTTCGAGGGGCCTTATGGCTACACCTTC. Protein sequence: CASSFEGPYGYTF.

This clonotype occurred a few times. The chain links TRBV28 to TRBJ2-5; D perhaps matches TRBD2 (5 bases). Germline CDR1 and CDR2: MDHEN and SYDVKM. The CDR3 consists of 17 residues. With 5 bases removed from V and 1 base from J, the gap between germline ends came to 20 bases. The CDR3, as DNA: TGTGCCAGCAGTCCGCTGGTACTGGACGGGATCCAAGAGACCCAGTACTTC. This translates into CASSPLVLDGIQETQYF.

This chain links TRBV21-1 with TRBJ2-5; the table calls TRBD1, which could not be checked here. TRBV21-1 is designated a pseudogene. The CDR3 runs 17 residues. The CDR3: CASSKGQHNVREETQYF. DNA of the CDR3: TGTGCCAGCAGCAAAGGCCAACACAACGTCCGGGAAGAGACCCAGTACTTC.

This clonotype occurred a few times. This chain uses TRBV4-1 with TRBJ2-7; D is ambiguous. There are 14 residues in the CDR3. The germline gives CDR1 MGHRA, CDR2 YSYEKL. Trimming cost V 1 base and J 2 bases, with 9 bases left between them. Here the CDR3 DNA reads TGCGCCAGCAGCCAAGCCTCAGGCACCTACGAGCAGTACTTC. Its translation is CASSQASGTYEQYF.

The chain combines TRBV3-1 with TRBJ2-1; the match to TRBD2 covers 8 bases. Germline V gene lookup returns CDR1 LGHDT and CDR2 YNNKEL (reference sequence). With 1 base clipped from V and 5 bases from J, the junction kept 1 base outside the gene matches. The CDR3 spans 14 residues. In nucleotides, the CDR3 is TGTGCCAGCAGCCAAGGACTAGCGAACAATGAGCAGTTCTTC. Protein sequence: CASSQGLANNEQFF.

The rearrangement links TRBV24-1 to TRBJ1-2; no clear D gene. The V and J ends lost 4 bases and 7 bases respectively, with 15 bases between them. Germline V lookup: CDR1 KGHDR, CDR2 SFDVKD. The CDR3 consists of 14 residues. The CDR3 nucleotides are TGTGCCACCAGTGACCGCAACACAGCGGGTGGCTACACCTTC. This sequence encodes CATSDRNTAGGYTF.

The rearrangement links TRBV4-3 to TRBJ1-6, with TRBD1 identical over 8 bases. There are 15 residues in the CDR3. Germline V CDR1 and CDR2: LGHNA, YSLEER. Trimming at V came to 0 bases and at J to 11 bases, leaving 6 bases not matched to a gene. CDR3 bases: TGCGCCAGCAGCCAAGAGAGCAGGGGGCTTACACCCCTCCACTTT. It codes for CASSQESRGLTPLHF.

The chain recombines TRBV28 with TRBJ2-4; 9 positions match TRBD1. The DNA end is a closer match to TRBJ2-7, so the J assignment may be wrong. CDR3 length: 14 amino acids. Germline-derived CDR1 and CDR2 are MDHEN and SYDVKM. As DNA, the CDR3 is TGTGCCAGCAGCCATGGGGACAGGGTGGGCGAGCAGTACTTC. Residues: CASSHGDRVGEQYF.

The J gene is TRBJ2-3, the V gene TRBV29-1; 8 bases align to TRBD1. The CDR3 spans 15 residues. The V segment lost 5 bases and the J segment 2 bases; nucleotides outside the gene matches: 9. The germline CDR1 and CDR2 sequences are SQVTM and ANQGSEA. The CDR3 sequence is CSVWNRGRFTDTQYF. DNA of the CDR3: TGCAGCGTTTGGAACAGGGGGAGGTTCACAGATACGCAGTATTTT.

V gene TRBV7-9 combines with J gene TRBJ2-5, with 8 positions matching TRBD2. J lost 2 bases, V lost 5 bases, and 19 bases had no gene match. CDR1 and CDR2 (germline): SEHNR, FQNEAQ (reference sequence). CDR3 size: 19 residues. CDR3 amino acids: CASSPIPGRGAIPQETQYF. The DNA of the CDR3 is TGTGCCAGCAGCCCGATACCAGGGCGGGGGGCAATCCCTCAAGAGACCCAGTACTTC.

The table lists this clonotype with a few counts. The J gene is TRBJ1-2, the V gene TRBV6-5; TRBD1 matches at 8 bases. J lost 8 bases, V lost 4 bases, and 12 bases had no gene match. CDR3 size: 15 residues. Germline V gene data show CDR1 as MNHEY and CDR2 as SVGAGI. In DNA form, the CDR3 reads TGTGCCAGCAGTTCACCCCATGGACAGGGCCGGGGCTACACCTTC. Residues: CASSSPHGQGRGYTF.

This chain uses TRBV3-1 with TRBJ2-7, with D maybe TRBD1 (5 bases). The J call is in doubt because the DNA end fits TRBJ2-5 better. Germline CDR1 reads LGHDT; CDR2 reads YNNKEL (reference sequence). The CDR3 covers 18 residues. CDR3 in DNA: TGTGCCAGCAGCCCCCTTTTACCGGCAGTGTTAGGGGAAGAGACCCAGTACTTC. It specifies CASSPLLPAVLGEETQYF.